This T cell receptor (beta chain) came from a study of blood T cell repertoires in COVID-19. Study background: Material from acute and convalescent COVID-19 was sourced from the United States, Italy and Spain. Sample material is recorded as cDNA or gDNA derived from T cells, B-cell-depleted T cells, or PBMCs.

Original analysis: Amplification of reference gene primers provided the estimated nucleated cell counts. Here immunoSEQ multiplex PCR was the method, and the copy in TCRdb shows in-frame clones only, minus some. That table supplies the V and J calls and clone size; D and trimming were determined from the DNA. The data contain 45,000 to 50,000 clones, approximately 88% of them singletons. The germline CDR1 and CDR2 sequences are SGHTA and FQGNSA. The CDR3 sequence is 14 residues long. Trimming removed 0 bases from V and 4 bases from J, with 9 bases in between. The sequence came from a man between 65 and 79 years old with acute or convalescent COVID-19. The chain recombines TRBV7-2 with TRBJ1-1; a possible D gene is TRBD1 (6 bases). The sequencing sample was made of peripheral blood. CDR3 coding DNA: TGTGCCAGCAGCTTAGCGTCCAGGGGCACTGAAGCTTTCTTT. It codes for CASSLASRGTEAFF. The full variable domain, in which reference TRBV7-2 and TRBJ1-1 provide the parts outside the CDR3, is GAGVSQSPSNKVTEKGKDVELRCDPISGHTALYWYRQSLGQGLEFLIYFQGNSAPDKSGLPSDRFSAERTGGSVSTLTIQRTQQEDSAVYLCASSLASRGTEAFFGQGTRLTVV.